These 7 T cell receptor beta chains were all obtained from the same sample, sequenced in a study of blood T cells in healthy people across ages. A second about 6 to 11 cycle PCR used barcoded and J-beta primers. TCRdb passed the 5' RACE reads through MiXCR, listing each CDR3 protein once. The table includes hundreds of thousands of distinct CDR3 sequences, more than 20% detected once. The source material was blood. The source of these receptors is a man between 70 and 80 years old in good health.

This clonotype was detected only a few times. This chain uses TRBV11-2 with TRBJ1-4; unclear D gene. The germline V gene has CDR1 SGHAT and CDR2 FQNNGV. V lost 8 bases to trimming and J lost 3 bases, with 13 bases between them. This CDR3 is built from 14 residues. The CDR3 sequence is CASGKGGSNEKLFF. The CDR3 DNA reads TGTGCCAGCGGGAAGGGCGGTTCTAATGAAAAACTGTTTTTT.

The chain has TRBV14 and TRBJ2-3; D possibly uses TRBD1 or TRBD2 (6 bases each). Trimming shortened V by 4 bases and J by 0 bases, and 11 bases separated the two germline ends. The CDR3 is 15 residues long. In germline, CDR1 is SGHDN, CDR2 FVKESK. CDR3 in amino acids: CASSRTGTSTDTQYF. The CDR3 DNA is TGTGCCAGCAGCCGTACAGGGACTAGCACAGATACGCAGTATTTT.

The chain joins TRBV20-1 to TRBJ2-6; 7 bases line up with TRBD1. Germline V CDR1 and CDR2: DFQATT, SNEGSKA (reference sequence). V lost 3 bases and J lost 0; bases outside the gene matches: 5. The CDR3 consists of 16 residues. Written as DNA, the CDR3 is TGCAGTGCTAGTGAGGGGGCGTTCTCTGGGGCCAACGTCCTGACTTTC. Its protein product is CSASEGAFSGANVLTF.

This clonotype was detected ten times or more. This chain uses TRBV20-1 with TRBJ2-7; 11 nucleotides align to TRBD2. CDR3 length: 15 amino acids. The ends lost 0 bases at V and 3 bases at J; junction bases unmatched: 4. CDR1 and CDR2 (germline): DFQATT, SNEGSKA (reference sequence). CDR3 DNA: TGCAGTGCTAGAGATAGAACTAGCGGGAGCTACGAGCAGTACTTC. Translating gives CSARDRTSGSYEQYF.

The CDR3 coding sequence is TGTGCCAGCAGCCAACTGACAGGGGAAAACATTCAGTACTTC. Translation gives CASSQLTGENIQYF. This chain joins TRBV7-2 and TRBJ2-4, with 8 nucleotides matching TRBD1. Losses at the gene ends were 5 bases for V and 5 bases for J; bases not matched to a gene: 5. Germline V gene lookup returns CDR1 SGHTA and CDR2 FQGNSA. The CDR3 is 14 amino acids. Based on the CDR3 plus reference TRBV7-2 and TRBJ2-4, the full variable domain is GAGVSQSPSNKVTEKGKDVELRCDPISGHTALYWYRQSLGQGLEFLIYFQGNSAPDKSGLPSDRFSAERTGGSVSTLTIQRTQQEDSAVYLCASSQLTGENIQYFGAGTRLSVL.

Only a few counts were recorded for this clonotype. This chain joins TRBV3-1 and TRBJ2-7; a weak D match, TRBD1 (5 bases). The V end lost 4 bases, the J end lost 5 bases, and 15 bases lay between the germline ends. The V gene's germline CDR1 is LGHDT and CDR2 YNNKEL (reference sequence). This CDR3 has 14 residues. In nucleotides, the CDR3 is TGTGCCAGCAGCCGCCAGGGATCCCTCCACGAGCAGTACTTC. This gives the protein CASSRQGSLHEQYF.

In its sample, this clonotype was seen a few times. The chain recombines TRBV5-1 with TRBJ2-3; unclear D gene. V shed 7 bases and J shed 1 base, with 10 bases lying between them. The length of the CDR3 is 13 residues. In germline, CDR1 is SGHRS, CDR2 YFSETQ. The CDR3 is CASWLVGTDTQYF. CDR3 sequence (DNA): TGCGCCAGCTGGCTGGTGGGCACAGATACGCAGTATTTT.